This T cell receptor beta chain is from a study of somatic mutations in cytotoxic T cells in rheumatoid arthritis (dated by TCRdb to 2015 to 2018). Concerning the study at large: Patient peripheral blood (approximately 30 ml EDTA) was drawn right after diagnosis and before any treatment started. Some T-cell populations stained with V beta antibodies were sorted by flow on a FACSAria II or Sony SH800 to nearly 100% purity, with sorted V beta1+ cells additionally subjected to TCRB sequencing. The study asked whether expanded CD8+ T-cell clones in newly diagnosed, untreated rheumatoid arthritis carry somatic mutations, and used TCRB deep sequencing to characterize clonality. For 65 to 70 rheumatoid arthritis patients and roughly 22 healthy controls, TCRB deep sequencing was carried out. Median age was essentially the same in the patient group and the control group. What the authors observed across the whole study: There was no significant difference in CD8+ T-cell clonality between rheumatoid arthritis patients and age-matched healthy controls. An increase of CD8+ clonality with age was seen in patients (Spearman r=0.49) but not in healthy controls. It was unknown which antigens the expanded CD8+ clones targeted, and their absence from virus-specific databases did not exclude viral specificity. The finding that TRBV07 was slightly underrepresented in patients was left unadjusted for multiple comparisons. In 8 of 65 patients the largest CD8+ clone exceeded 20% of CD8+ cells, and several identical CD8+ TCRB sequences were shared between blood and synovial fluid.

The V and J ends are trimmed by 5 bases and 3 bases, leaving 11 bases between them. The germline V gene provides CDR1 MNHEY and CDR2 SVGAGI. Spanning cysteine to phenylalanine, the CDR3 consists of 14 amino acids. Only the CDR3 portion is preserved as DNA: 42 bases, with reading frame beginning at the first base. On this clone: The specificity of this receptor is unknown. No much larger clone exists at a distance of one base, and base qualities are not known.

CD4+ and CD8+ cells were isolated by positive magnetic bead selection on an AutoMACS, and purity was checked by flow cytometry. Initial screening for clonal expansions relied on flow cytometry with a TCR V beta antibody panel, after which sorted CD8+ fractions underwent TCRB deep sequencing for characterization. Peripheral blood mononuclear cells were obtained using density gradient separation with Ficoll-Paque PLUS. Using Nucleospin Tissue or Tissue XS kits, DNA was extracted from CD4-enriched, CD8-enriched or PBMC samples, with quantification by a Qubit 2.0 fluorometer. The immunoSEQ assay was applied to genomic DNA for TCRB CDR3 sequencing. As for the authors' bioinformatics: Only a few patient CD8+ clones larger than 1% matched published virus-specific TCRB sequences when compared against them. Nothing other than productive TCRB rearrangements was included in the analyses. Clonality was expressed as a Shannon entropy-based productive clonality index, with each clone defined by a unique TCRB CDR3 sequence. Repertoire overlap between two samples was calculated from the template counts of each clone relative to total templates per sample. A correlation with a Spearman r of approximately 0.58 was found between V-gene usage by flow cytometry and V-gene usage by TCRB sequencing. The table was pulled from immuneACCESS by TCRdb, which kept in-frame rearrangements only. Such tables lose some clones; where checked, under half of the loss comes from unresolved V genes, and the rest has no known cause. The DNA was the basis for D and trimming; V, J and clone size are from that table. The sample profile shows around 2,500 clones; just under 85% of them were found once. The ten largest account for approximately 10% of the sample.

The chain joins TRBV6-5 to TRBJ2-1; the best D guess is TRBD1, with 5 bases matching. The receptor comes from a woman in her 70s with rheumatoid arthritis. Sequencing input: CD8+ T cells sorted from blood. The sequenced DNA: TGTGCCAGCAGTCGAAGGGGCAACTACAATGAGCAGTTCTTC. Protein translation: CASSRRGNYNEQFF.